This T cell receptor (beta chain) was profiled in a study of tumor and adjacent non-tumor tissue in lung cancer. Study-level information: Stage I to III disease affected approximately 11 men and roughly 5 women aged about 31 to 85. Each sample yielded 3.9 million or so productive TCRbeta reads on average. Study results and caveats: Significantly higher TCR diversity was found in tumor than normal lung. Tumor TCR diversity, when higher, was linked to shorter survival.

Remarks on this clonotype: Its target is not known.

RNA was extracted from bulk tissue without any cell sorting. This non-tumor lung sample came from over 3 cm beyond the tumor edge. CDR1 is MDHEN, CDR2 SYDVKM, per germline. The CDR3 sequence is 14 residues long. A modified ARM-PCR protocol with three rounds of nested PCR amplified TCRbeta. TCRdb re-called the multiplex PCR reads with MiXCR, one entry per CDR3 protein. The sample has approximately 68,000 distinct CDR3 sequences, about 77% seen once. This TCR was sampled from a man aged 60-69 years with non-small cell lung cancer. Sequenced: distant non-tumor lung tissue. This chain connects TRBV28 to TRBJ1-2; tentatively, D is TRBD1 (5 bases). CDR3 residues: CASGPPGTKNGYTF. CDR3 nucleotide sequence: TGTGCTAGCGGTCCACCAGGGACCAAAAATGGCTACACCTTC.